A selection of T cell receptor beta chains follows, all from one sample in a study of shared T cell receptors in the human thymus. Data came from immunoSEQ multiplex PCR; TCRdb stores just in-frame clones and leaves some out. The sample includes 600,000 or so clones, approximately 87% seen only once; the top ten take 0.0094%. The same specimen was also included in a second study, on human thymus T cells.

Sequencing used thymocytes. All receptors come from a boy under two years old with a congenital heart defect. Both conserved end residues are part of each CDR3. A D gene is named only where the DNA matches it firmly. Size is omitted from some rows. Given values are once, few, many or a class for expanded clones.

CDR3,DNA,D,J,V,size
CSVPHLSGAYNEQFF,TGCAGCGTTCCCCACCTGAGCGGGGCCTACAATGAGCAGTTCTTC,TRBD2,TRBJ2-1,TRBV29-1,NA
CASSYLGGRAEDTQYF,TGTGCCAGCAGTTACTTAGGGGGGAGGGCCGAAGATACGCAGTATTTT,NA,TRBJ2-3,TRBV6-5,NA
CASSERQETQYF,TGTGCCAGCAGCGAACGGCAAGAGACCCAGTACTTC,NA,TRBJ2-5,TRBV7-6,NA
CASSPRDRENTVDTIYF,TGTGCCAGCAGTCCCAGGGACAGGGAAAATACTGTAGACACCATATATTTT,TRBD1,TRBJ1-3,TRBV28,NA
CAWASGGFRTDEQFF,TGTGCCTGGGCTAGCGGGGGGTTTAGGACGGATGAGCAGTTCTTC,TRBD2,TRBJ2-1,TRBV30,NA
CASGGFDTGELFF,TGTGCCAGTGGGGGGTTCGACACCGGGGAGCTGTTTTTT,NA,TRBJ2-2,TRBV19,NA
CASSGRQGGNTIYF,TGTGCCAGCAGTGGACGACAGGGGGGAAACACCATATATTTT,TRBD1,TRBJ1-3,TRBV6-5,NA
CAWSGFRLAGTDTQYF,TGTGCCTGGAGTGGGTTTAGACTAGCGGGGACAGATACGCAGTATTTT,TRBD2,TRBJ2-3,TRBV30,NA
CASRPNFSSYNEQFF,TGCGCCAGCAGACCTAACTTTAGCTCCTACAATGAGCAGTTCTTC,NA,TRBJ2-1,TRBV4-1,NA
CASRQTGRSYEQYF,TGTGCCAGCAGACAGACAGGGCGTTCCTACGAGCAGTACTTC,TRBD1,TRBJ2-7,TRBV6-1,few